These T cell receptor beta chains were read from a single sample in a study of regulatory T cells in long-lasting Graves disease. One entry per CDR3 protein results from TCRdb running MiXCR on the multiplex PCR reads. The table includes a few hundred thousand distinct CDR3 sequences, around 17% detected once. The sample consisted of peripheral blood mononuclear cells (PBMCs), taken at new diagnosis, from a patient treated with antithyroid drugs. These receptors were taken from a female donor with Graves disease. The CDR3 runs from the conserved cysteine through the conserved F or W. The D gene is left open where the match is weak. Clone size appears in some rows only: once, few, many, or a class for an expanded clone.

>TRBD2|TRBV12-5|TRBJ2-3|many
TGTGCTAGTGGTTTGGTACTCGGGACTAGCGGGAGTGATAACACAGATACGCAGTATTTT
CASGLVLGTSGSDNTDTQYF
>TRBD2|TRBV6-2/TRBV6-3|TRBJ2-7|many
TGTGCCAGCAGTATGGGCGGGAGGAACGACGAGCAGTACTTC
CASSMGGRNDEQYF
>TRBD1|TRBV2|TRBJ1-6|many
TGTGCCACCCCCGGACAGGGAAGAGGCTCACCCCTCCACTTT
CATPGQGRGSPLHF
>-|TRBV9|TRBJ1-2|many
TGTGCCAGCAGCGTAGTTGGGACTTCGGATGGCTACACCTTC
CASSVVGTSDGYTF
>-|TRBV2|TRBJ1-5|many
TGTGCCAGCAAAAAAGAGGGCAATCAGCCCCAGCATTTT
CASKKEGNQPQHF
>TRBD2|TRBV5-5|TRBJ2-7|many
TGTGCCAGCAGCGCCGGACTAGCGGGAGGTAACTCCTACGAGCAGTACTTC
CASSAGLAGGNSYEQYF
>-|TRBV5-8|TRBJ2-3|many
TGTGCCAGCAGGGCCCTTTGGGGCGGGACAGATACGCAGTATTTT
CASRALWGGTDTQYF
>-|TRBV7-6|TRBJ2-7|many
TGTGCCAGCAGCTCCCCTCAGGCCTACGAGCAGTACTTC
CASSSPQAYEQYF
>TRBD1|TRBV11-2|TRBJ2-5|-
TGTGCCAGCAGCGGCCGGGGCAGGGGGTCGGAGACCCAGTACTTT
CASSGRGRGSETQYF
>-|TRBV7-6|TRBJ1-4|many
TGTGCCAGCAGCTTTGAGGGAGGGGAAAAACTGTTTTTT
CASSFEGGEKLFF
>-|TRBV6-2/TRBV6-3|TRBJ1-1|many
TGTGCCAGCAACGCTTACAGGGACGACACTGAAGCTTTCTTT
CASNAYRDDTEAFF
>-|TRBV20-1|TRBJ1-6|many
TGCAGTGCTAGAGATGCAGTAGAAGCAGATAATTCACCCCTCCACTTT
CSARDAVEADNSPLHF
>TRBD2|TRBV20-1|TRBJ2-5|many
TGCAGTGCCATAGCGGGAGACTGGGGGCAAGAGACCCAGTACTTC
CSAIAGDWGQETQYF
>-|TRBV28|TRBJ2-3|many
TGTGCCAGCACAAGGGTTGGGGATACGCAGTATTTT
CASTRVGDTQYF
>-|TRBV7-2|TRBJ2-5|many
TGTGCCAGCAGCTTTCCCCTCGCTAGCATGGAGACCCAGTACTTC
CASSFPLASMETQYF
>-|TRBV9|TRBJ2-1|few
TGTGCCAGCAGCGTAGTTACGGGTGAGCAGTTCTTC
CASSVVTGEQFF
>-|TRBV5-1|TRBJ1-4|-
TGCGCCAGCAGCTTGGCTTCTGGCGGCTTGGGTGAAAAACTGTTTTTT
CASSLASGGLGEKLFF
>-|TRBV3-1|TRBJ2-7|many
TGTGCCAGCAGCAATCGGGGGGCCGGCGAGCAGTACTTC
CASSNRGAGEQYF
>TRBD1|TRBV4-2|TRBJ1-2|-
TGTGCCAGCAGCCAAGATAGGGACAGGGTTTATGGAGGCTACACCTTC
CASSQDRDRVYGGYTF
>TRBD2|TRBV24-1|TRBJ2-3|many
TGTGCCACCAGTGACCCAGGGACTAGCGGGAGAAGGGCAGATACGCAGTATTTT
CATSDPGTSGRRADTQYF
>TRBD1|TRBV15|TRBJ2-3|-
TGTGCCACCAGCAGAGTTGGGACAGATACAGATACGCAGTATTTT
CATSRVGTDTDTQYF
>-|TRBV7-2|TRBJ2-3|many
TGTGCCAGCAGCTTCCGGCCCCCTCGGCGGGATACGCAGTATTTT
CASSFRPPRRDTQYF
>-|TRBV20-1|TRBJ1-1|-
TGCAGTGCTAGAGATCCGACGACAGTGAACACTGAAGCTTTCTTT
CSARDPTTVNTEAFF
>TRBD2|TRBV19|TRBJ2-1|many
TGTGCCAGTAGTACGGGACTAGCGGCCCACAATGAGCAGTTCTTC
CASSTGLAAHNEQFF
>-|TRBV7-2|TRBJ2-7|many
TGTGCCAGCAGCTTAGGAGGGGAGTCCGAGCAGTACTTC
CASSLGGESEQYF
>TRBD1|TRBV18|TRBJ1-1|-
TGTGCCAGCAGCCCCGACAGGGGGCTGGGGGACACTGAAGCTTTCTTT
CASSPDRGLGDTEAFF
>TRBD2|TRBV27|TRBJ2-5|-
TGTGCCAGCAGCCGCACCACGAGACTAGCGGAGACCCAGTACTTC
CASSRTTRLAETQYF
>-|TRBV20-1|TRBJ2-7|few
TGCAGTGCTAGTAGGCTGACGAGACCCTACGAGCAGTACTTC
CSASRLTRPYEQYF
>-|TRBV10-1|TRBJ2-2|many
TGCGCCAGCAGTGAGTCGTATACTAGTCCCGGGGAGCTGTTTTTT
CASSESYTSPGELFF
>-|TRBV6-1|TRBJ2-5|many
TGTGCCAGCAGTGTTACAGGTCGAGAGACCCAGTACTTC
CASSVTGRETQYF
>TRBD2|TRBV2|TRBJ2-7|-
TGTGCCAGCATGGGGACTAGCGGGATTGGATACGAGCAGTACTTC
CASMGTSGIGYEQYF
>-|TRBV18|TRBJ1-1|many
TGTGCCAGCTCACCACCAGGGGCCCAAGCTTTCTTT
CASSPPGAQAFF
>-|TRBV12-3/TRBV12-4|TRBJ1-4|many
TGTGCCAGCAGCTCCGGACCTATTGGACTGTTTTTT
CASSSGPIGLFF
>TRBD1|TRBV3-1|TRBJ1-4|many
TGTGCCAGCAGCCAGCCGGGACAGGGCAATGAAAAACTGTTTTTT
CASSQPGQGNEKLFF
>-|TRBV27|TRBJ2-1|many
TGTGCCAGCAGTTCTATCCGACGTTACAATGAGCAGTTCTTC
CASSSIRRYNEQFF
>-|TRBV6-1|TRBJ1-1|-
TGTGCCAGCAGTGAGGCCAGGGGCACTGAAGCTTTCTTT
CASSEARGTEAFF
>-|TRBV20-1|TRBJ2-1|many
TGCAGTGCTCCCCGAGCGGCGGGCAATGAGCAGTTCTTC
CSAPRAAGNEQFF
>-|TRBV7-2|TRBJ2-7|-
TGTGCCAGCAGCTTTGTCCCCGGGGCCTCGGGTGAGCAGTACTTC
CASSFVPGASGEQYF
>TRBD2|TRBV28|TRBJ2-7|-
TGTGCCAGCAGCAGCCCGGGTAGCGGGAGTTACGAGCAGTACTTC
CASSSPGSGSYEQYF
>TRBD1|TRBV7-9|TRBJ1-4|many
TGTGCCAGCAGCTCTCGTGTCAGGGACAGGAGTGAAAAACTGTTTTTT
CASSSRVRDRSEKLFF